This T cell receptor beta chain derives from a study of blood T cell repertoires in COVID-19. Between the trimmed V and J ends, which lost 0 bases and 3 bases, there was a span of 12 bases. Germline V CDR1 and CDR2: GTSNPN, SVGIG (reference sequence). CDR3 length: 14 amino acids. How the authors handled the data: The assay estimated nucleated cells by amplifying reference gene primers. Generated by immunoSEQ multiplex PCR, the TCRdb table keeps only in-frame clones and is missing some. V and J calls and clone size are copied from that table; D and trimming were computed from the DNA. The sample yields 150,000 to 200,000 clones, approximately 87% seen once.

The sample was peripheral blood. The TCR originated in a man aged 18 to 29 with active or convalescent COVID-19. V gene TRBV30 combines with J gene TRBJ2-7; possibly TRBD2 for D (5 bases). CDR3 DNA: TGTGCCTGGAGTGTACTCAAAGGAGGCTACGAGCAGTACTTC. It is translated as CAWSVLKGGYEQYF.